This T cell receptor (beta chain) was captured by sequencing in a study of blood T cell repertoires in COVID-19. Study-wide context: Spain, Italy and the United States supplied samples that represented acute and convalescent COVID-19. T cells, B-cell-depleted T cells, or PBMCs supplied cDNA or gDNA.

Per the germline V gene, CDR1 is SGHNT and CDR2 is YYREEE (reference sequence). This CDR3 has 13 residues. The ends lost 6 bases at V and 8 bases at J; junction bases unmatched: 10. In the source study's methods: Estimated nucleated cell counts came from reference gene primer amplification. The repertoire was sequenced with immunoSEQ multiplex PCR; TCRdb's copy has only in-frame clones and lacks some. D and trimming come from the DNA, and the V and J calls and clone size come from that table. The sample records 300,000 or so clones, around nine tenths being singletons. The sequence derives from a man in his forties or fifties with active or convalescent COVID-19. Sequenced input: peripheral blood. The chain has TRBV5-4 and TRBJ1-2; 7 bases are shared with TRBD1. In DNA, the CDR3 is TGTGCCAGCACCATCGGACAGGCGCGGGGCTACACCTTC. It is translated as CASTIGQARGYTF.